Detailed here is one T cell receptor (beta chain). The table lists this clonotype with many counts. Its antigen target is currently unknown. No base-level quality is on record; no much larger clone is a single base apart. The germline V gene specifies SGHTA as CDR1 and FQGTGA as CDR2. The CDR3 has 12 amino acids, counting the end cysteine and phenylalanine. The only DNA kept is the CDR3, 36 bases in frame from the first base. The trim is 5 bases for V and 6 bases for J, with a gap of 9 bases between the germline ends. This specimen comes from a study of T cells in Graves' hyperthyroidism and ophthalmopathy (dated by TCRdb to the late 2010s). Broadly, across the study: Peripheral blood samples were taken at initial diagnosis, before any treatment was given. After sampling, hyperthyroidism patients received methimazole starting at 30 mg daily, and ophthalmopathy patients received high-dose intravenous methylprednisolone. The approximately 100 discovery patients were divided at random into training and test sets in a 7:3 ratio. A discovery cohort of about a hundred patients, about 40 with Graves' ophthalmopathy and about 58 with stable Graves' hyperthyroidism, was used to find distinguishing TCR V-J signatures. In about 6 Graves' hyperthyroidism patients, the study also compared T-cell repertoires from thyroid tissue with T-cell repertoires from blood. Whether ophthalmopathy could be predicted prospectively was tested in an independent validation cohort made up of roughly 19 hyperthyroidism patients plus 17 patients who later progressed to ophthalmopathy. TCR Vbeta CDR3 sequencing of 130 to 150 peripheral blood samples (fewer than 45 ophthalmopathy, about 74 hyperthyroidism and roughly 17 progressor patients) is reported in the paper.

Hyperthyroidism patients were newly diagnosed, had a disease duration of under 2 months, and were aged 18 to 65 years. Exclusion was applied to patients with uncontrolled infections, other autoimmune diseases, pregnancy or lactation. Clinical symptoms, serum thyroxine and TRAb, thyroid ultrasound, and orbital computed tomography formed the basis for the diagnoses. Blood from progressor patients was drawn when they were first diagnosed with hyperthyroidism, before any ophthalmopathy symptoms appeared. PBMCs were isolated from more than 8 ml of fresh peripheral blood by Ficoll-Paque density gradient centrifugation. Patients classed as progressors first received a Graves' hyperthyroidism diagnosis and then went on to develop ophthalmopathy during follow-up. Total RNA was extracted with Trizol reagent, and quality was checked on an Agilent 2100 Bioanalyzer. Here is what the overall study found, with its caveats: In validation, the model predicted progression to ophthalmopathy a median of around 6.5 months before onset, with about 70% sensitivity and nearly 75% specificity. Sample size was not statistically predetermined, and blinding of investigators to group allocation was not performed. Ophthalmopathy was separated from stable hyperthyroidism by a 13 V-J signature model, with over 85% sensitivity and approximately 84% specificity obtained in cross-validation and 80%/75% obtained in testing. Blood samples also contained most of the expanded thyroid clonotypes (frequency above 0.001), which suggests that blood repertoires may reflect thyroid immune responses.

TCR beta CDR3 regions were amplified from RNA transcripts. The TCR CDR3 was subjected to a first round of RT-PCR using the HTBI primer set and the Qiagen OneStep RT-PCR kit. Libraries were constructed in a second round of multiplex PCR, after which size selection and purification were carried out. Paired-end sequencing of the libraries was performed with 100 bp reads on an Illumina HiSeq2000. Under the source paper's analysis protocol: Raw data were processed with SOAPnuke, discarding reads with adapters, uncalled bases, mean Phred below 15, or no exact constant-primer or identifier match. High-quality paired reads were merged using COPE v1.2.5, and each unique nucleotide sequence was defined as a clonotype. MiTCR v1.1 was used to align the clonotypes against IMGT TRBV, TRBD and TRBJ reference segments. Only V-J combinations with frequency above 0.0001, covering 99.2% of repertoires, were analysed. The TCS score was defined as F50 (clonal expansion) divided by E x V (chaos), with BLOSUM62-based TCRdist calculated between CDR3 peptides within each V-J. Welch's t-statistics and random forest reduced around 550 V-J features to under 15, which were used in a naive Bayes classifier (R e1071). In-frame beta chains were kept once TCRdb had trimmed the public reads at Q25 with fastp and called clones with MiXCR. CDR3 protein sequences are deduplicated, and each keeps its most common genes and DNA. The V and J calls shown here were made by TCRdb, not taken from the authors' results. This sample comprises approximately 360,000 distinct CDR3 sequences, approximately 14% of them detected only once. In total, the top ten clones hold 25% to 35% of the sample.

Specimen: blood. The rearrangement joined TRBV7-3 to TRBJ2-3; the D segment cannot be called with confidence. The TCR comes from a woman aged 18-29 years with Graves' hyperthyroidism that later progressed to Graves' ophthalmopathy. The nucleotide sequence reads TGTGCCAGCAGCGCCAAGGGTGATACGCAGTATTTT. Its amino acids are CASSAKGDTQYF.